This TCR beta chain is drawn from a study of glioma-infiltrating T cells after dendritic cell vaccination. General study results and limits: Longer survival after dendritic cell vaccination followed higher pretreatment TIL content.

TCRB CDR3 was amplified from 2 ug genomic DNA or less. Data came from immunoSEQ multiplex PCR; TCRdb stores just in-frame clones and leaves some out. The repertoire holds 90,000 to 100,000 clones, with over 60% as singletons. As concerns this clone: What it binds is not known. The junction shows a germline mismatch at one end, possibly a read error.

Selection required adequate fresh-frozen tumor tissue plus more than two years' survival data. Before vaccination, two weeks after the third vaccination, and at progression, PBMC were collected. The CDR3 is 12 amino acids. Germline V gives CDR1 SGHRS, CDR2 YFSETQ. The starting material was blood, obtained before dendritic cell vaccination. The V gene is TRBV5-1, the J gene TRBJ1-1; D unclear. The receptor comes from a human donor with glioblastoma. CDR3 loop: CASSSLDTEAFF. The CDR3 DNA reads TGCGCCAGCAGCTCCCTTGACACGGAAGCTTTCTTT. The whole variable domain, remainder taken from reference TRBV5-1 and TRBJ1-1, is KAGVTQTPRYLIKTRGQQVTLSCSPISGHRSVSWYQQTPGQGLQFLFEYFSETQRNKGNFPGRFSGRQFSNSRSEMNVSTLELGDSALYLCASSSLDTEAFFGQGTRLTVV.